The 22 T cell receptor beta chains below all came from one sample that was sequenced in a study of cytomegalovirus exposure and HLA in healthy donors (dated by TCRdb to about 2017). Libraries came from the immunoSEQ multiplex PCR assay. A mixture of 60 forward primers for TCR Vbeta segments and 13 reverse primers for TCR Jbeta segments was used in the multiplex PCR. Entries here come from immuneACCESS through TCRdb and include only in-frame sequences with V and J called. Some clones fail to appear in such tables; in the studies checked, an unresolved V gene covers under half of the shortfall, and the cause of the remainder is unknown. For this sample the table gives 90,000 to 100,000 clones, of which 55% to 70% were detected only once. Of the sample, 5.9% is held by the ten largest clones. Material: PBMCs. Source of these receptors: a boy under 18 in good health and CMV-seropositive.

This clone was detected a few times. Different DNA sequences within this sample yield the same CDR3. This rearrangement joins TRBV30 to TRBJ1-1; no clear D gene. This CDR3 is built from 11 residues. Trimming cost V 7 bases and J 6 bases, with 12 bases left between them. Germline loops: CDR1 GTSNPN, CDR2 SVGIG (reference sequence). The CDR3 coding sequence is TGTGCCTACCGGGGAGGTCCTGAAGCTTTCTTT. Protein: CAYRGGPEAFF.

This clone has more than one count but fewer than ten. The chain employs TRBV7-2 and TRBJ2-7, with D perhaps matching TRBD2 (6 bases). The CDR3 runs to 16 residues. V was trimmed by 1 base and J by 0 bases, leaving 13 bases between them. Germline V gene data show CDR1 as SGHTA and CDR2 as FQGNSA. As DNA, the CDR3 is TGTGCCAGCAGCTTAGGACCGGGACTTGCCTCCTACGAGCAGTACTTC. It codes for CASSLGPGLASYEQYF.

This chain links TRBV19 with TRBJ1-5, with a weak D call TRBD1 (5 bases). V was cut by 2 bases and J by 9 bases, with 14 bases left in between. The CDR3 spans 14 residues. Per germline, CDR1 LNHDA and CDR2 SQIVND (reference sequence). CDR3 amino acids: CASSIQGGFGPQHF. In DNA form, the CDR3 reads TGTGCCAGTAGTATACAGGGAGGTTTTGGGCCCCAGCATTTT.

The V call is TRBV27, the J call TRBJ1-4; TRBD1 agrees at 10 bases. V dropped 4 bases and J dropped 8; count of bases not matched to a gene: 10. Germline V lookup: CDR1 MNHEY, CDR2 SMNVEV (reference sequence). This CDR3 has 16 amino acids. The CDR3 protein is CASSSGQGNRAEKLFF. The CDR3 bases are TGTGCCAGCAGTTCGGGACAGGGGAATCGTGCGGAAAAACTGTTTTTT.

The chain recombines TRBV15 with TRBJ1-1, with a tentative D call TRBD1 (5 bases). Trimming removed 6 bases at V and 1 base at J, with 15 bases between. This CDR3 region has 15 residues. Germline CDR1 LNHNV, CDR2 YYDKDF (reference sequence). Written as DNA, the CDR3 is TGTGCCACCAGGGGACTCCAGAGGGGGAACACTGAAGCTTTCTTT. It codes for CATRGLQRGNTEAFF.

This chain connects TRBV11-2 to TRBJ2-5; D gene unclear. The V end was cut by 4 bases, the J end by 3 bases, with 3 bases between. From germline, CDR1 is SGHAT and CDR2 FQNNGV. This CDR3 is 11 amino acids long. CDR3 nucleotides: TGTGCCAGCAGCTCAGAAGAGACCCAGTACTTC. Translating gives CASSSEETQYF. Together with reference TRBV11-2 and TRBJ2-5, the CDR3 gives the full variable domain: EAGVAQSPRYKIIEKRQSVAFWCNPISGHATLYWYQQILGQGPKLLIQFQNNGVVDDSQLPKDRFSAERLKGVDSTLKIQPAKLEDSAVYLCASSSEETQYFGPGTRLLVL.

The DNA for the CDR3 is TGCGCCAGCAGCCAAAGGATGGGGCCCCCCTACGAGCAGTACTTC. This gives the protein CASSQRMGPPYEQYF. The chain carries TRBV4-1 and TRBJ2-5, with a weak D call TRBD1 (5 bases). The J call is doubtful: the DNA matches TRBJ2-7 better. The CDR3 has 15 amino acids. Germline lookup yields CDR1 MGHRA and CDR2 YSYEKL.

This clone was seen a few times. Mismatch with germline at one junction end may stem from a read error. The chain employs TRBV4-2 and TRBJ2-3, with TRBD2 identical over 11 bases. This CDR3 comprises 13 residues. Per germline, CDR1 LGHNA and CDR2 YNFKEQ. The CDR3: CASSQDRAGLAAF. CDR3 coding DNA: TGTGCCAGCAGCCAAGATAGGGCGGGACTAGCGGCCTTT.

This clone was detected a few times. The rearrangement joins TRBV27 to TRBJ1-1; perhaps TRBD1 as D (6 bases). Per germline, CDR1 MNHEY and CDR2 SMNVEV (reference sequence). The CDR3 has 16 amino acids. The ends were cut back, 3 bases at V and 1 base at J, with 15 bases in the middle. The CDR3 bases are TGTGCCAGCAGTTTTCTTCGGGTGACAGGGAACACTGAAGCTTTCTTT. This gives the protein CASSFLRVTGNTEAFF.

This clone occurred once. The rearrangement joins TRBV4-1 to TRBJ2-3; the D gene is possibly TRBD2 (5 bases). CDR3 length equals 15 residues. Germline loops: CDR1 MGHRA, CDR2 YSYEKL. Trimming took off 4 bases at V and 3 bases at J, with 14 bases between the two ends. The CDR3 spells CASSPRPAATDTQYF. The CDR3 region has the DNA TGCGCCAGCAGCCCCCGCCCAGCGGCTACAGATACGCAGTATTTT.

This chain joins TRBV4-3 and TRBJ2-7, with unresolved D. Germline V lookup: CDR1 LGHNA, CDR2 YSLEER. The CDR3 runs 15 residues. Between the trimmed V and J ends, which lost 5 bases and 3 bases, there was a span of 17 bases. DNA of the CDR3: TGCGCCAGCAGCGAAGGATTTTCCGAGTTCTACGAGCAGTACTTC. As protein: CASSEGFSEFYEQYF.

This clone was seen only a few times. An end of the junction differs from the germline gene, which may be a read error. The V and J genes are TRBV5-1 and TRBJ1-6; 9 nucleotides align to TRBD1. Germline values: CDR1 SGHRS, CDR2 YFSETQ. The CDR3 consists of 15 residues. CDR3 in amino acids: CASSGGQGRISPLHF. The CDR3 bases are TGCGCCAGCAGCGGGGGACAGGGTAGGATTTCACCCCTCCATTTT.

The chain recombines TRBV6-5 with TRBJ1-1, with D unresolved. In germline, CDR1 is MNHEY, CDR2 SVGAGI. The CDR3 consists of 12 residues. Trimming stripped 5 bases from V and 1 base from J, with 5 bases between. The CDR3 nucleotides read TGTGCCAGCAGTCCAAAGAACACTGAAGCTTTCTTT. This translates into CASSPKNTEAFF.

The chain has TRBV19 and TRBJ2-5; 9 positions match TRBD1. V was clipped by 5 bases and J by 6 bases; unmatched bases: 10. Germline V gives CDR1 LNHDA, CDR2 SQIVND (reference sequence). This CDR3 contains 15 residues. The CDR3 DNA is TGTGCCAGTAGTTCGTGGGACAGGGTGATCAAGACCCAGTACTTC. Its protein product is CASSSWDRVIKTQYF.

This clone has only one observation. CDR3 coding DNA: TGTGCCACCTCACAGGGGGCGTCGAGTCAGCCCCAGCATTTT. The encoded protein is CATSQGASSQPQHF. The V call is TRBV6-1, the J call TRBJ1-5, with 9 bases aligning to TRBD1. Trimming at V came to 10 bases and at J to 6 bases, leaving 10 bases not matched to a gene. The CDR3 contains 14 residues. Germline CDR1 reads MNHNS; CDR2 reads SASEGT.

V and J are TRBV15 and TRBJ1-5; D not certain. Germline CDR1 reads LNHNV; CDR2 reads YYDKDF (reference sequence). Deletions cut 0 bases from V and 5 bases from J, with 11 bases between. The CDR3 loop spans 15 amino acids. CDR3 sequence reads: CATSRDAASDQPQHF. The CDR3 DNA is TGTGCCACCAGCAGAGATGCGGCGTCGGATCAGCCCCAGCATTTT.

The chain combines TRBV6-5 with TRBJ1-2; TRBD1 is a possible D gene (6 bases). This CDR3 comprises 14 residues. V lost 6 bases and J lost 1, with 12 bases in between. Germline CDR1 is MNHEY and CDR2 is SVGAGI. CDR3 bases: TGTGCCAGCAGCGACAGGACCTATAACTATGGCTACACCTTC. Its protein product is CASSDRTYNYGYTF.

The V call is TRBV19, the J call TRBJ1-1; 10 bases align to TRBD1. V was clipped by 6 bases and J by 2 bases; unmatched bases: 6. The CDR3 sequence is 15 residues long. From germline, CDR1 is LNHDA and CDR2 SQIVND (reference sequence). The CDR3 is CASSRDRGTNTEAFF. The CDR3 nucleotides are TGTGCCAGTAGCAGGGACAGGGGTACAAACACTGAAGCTTTCTTT.

This rearrangement joins TRBV9 to TRBJ2-2; TRBD2 matches at 9 bases. The CDR3 covers 16 residues. Trimming took 0 bases from V and 5 from J; bases not matched to a gene: 5. CDR1 is SGDLS and CDR2 is YYNGEE in the germline V gene. CDR3 amino acids: CASSVGLSGGTGELFF. DNA of the CDR3: TGTGCCAGCAGCGTAGGTCTTAGCGGGGGAACCGGGGAGCTGTTTTTT.

The CDR3 DNA is TGTGCCAGCAGTGAGGGCCCTTCCTACGAGCAGTACTTC. Translating it yields CASSEGPSYEQYF. This chain joins TRBV2 and TRBJ2-7; no firm D call. Germline CDR1 is SNHLY and CDR2 is FYNNEI. The V gene lost 3 bases and the J gene lost 1 base, with 7 bases spanning the gap. There are 13 residues in the CDR3.

This chain links TRBV5-6 with TRBJ2-7, with D perhaps matching TRBD1 (5 bases). The CDR3 loop spans 14 amino acids. The germline V gene has CDR1 SGHDT and CDR2 YYEEEE. V dropped 2 bases and J dropped 6 bases, with 15 bases sitting between them. This chain's CDR3 is CASSFRGPVPEQYF. The DNA of the CDR3 is TGTGCCAGCAGCTTTAGGGGCCCCGTTCCCGAGCAGTACTTC.

The rearrangement joins TRBV19 to TRBJ2-7, with 10 bases lining up with TRBD2. This CDR3 comprises 14 residues. J gave up 5 bases and V 5 bases, and 6 bases lay outside the gene matches. CDR1 is LNHDA and CDR2 is SQIVND in the germline V gene (reference sequence). CDR3 sequence: CASSPTSGVHEQYF. CDR3 in DNA: TGTGCCAGTAGTCCAACTAGCGGGGTTCACGAGCAGTACTTC. Using reference TRBV19 and TRBJ2-7 for the parts outside the CDR3, the full variable domain is DGGITQSPKYLFRKEGQNVTLSCEQNLNHDAMYWYRQDPGQGLRLIYYSQIVNDFQKGDIAEGYSVSREKKESFPLTVTSAQKNPTAFYLCASSPTSGVHEQYFGPGTRLTVT.